This T cell receptor beta chain was documented in a study of OX40 agonist ivuxolimab in advanced cancers. Trimming cost V 7 bases and J 0 bases, with 11 bases left between them. Germline CDR1 reads MNHNS; CDR2 reads SASEGT. This CDR3 spans 14 amino acids. Libraries were prepared by immunoSEQ multiplex PCR; TCRdb keeps only in-frame clonotypes and omits some of them. The sample includes 100,000 to 120,000 clones, roughly 87% of them seen just once. Concerning this clone itself: No antigen is known for it.

Study results and limitations: CD8+ T cells showed, on average, more clonal expansion than CD4+ cells.

The source was CD4+ or CD8+ T cells sorted from blood, collected in a trial of the OX40 agonist ivuxolimab. The chain links TRBV6-1 to TRBJ2-3, with D perhaps matching TRBD2 (6 bases). This sequence originates from an adult with an advanced solid tumor such as melanoma, head and neck, liver or kidney cancer. CDR3 sequence reads: CASTPGVSTDTQYF. The DNA for the CDR3 is TGTGCCAGCACTCCGGGAGTTAGCACAGATACGCAGTATTTT.